Below, 15 T cell receptor beta chains from the same sample are listed, as sequenced in a study of T cell responses to AZD1222 COVID-19 vaccine. The repertoire was sequenced with immunoSEQ multiplex PCR; TCRdb's copy has only in-frame clones and lacks some. The data contain 100,000 to 150,000 clones, around 90% of them singletons. The sequences come from peripheral blood, collected on day 0 of AZD1222 vaccination. The receptor source for this set is an adult in good health.

The chain links TRBV11-3 to TRBJ2-1, with TRBD1 identical over 9 bases. The V gene end was trimmed by 5 bases and the J gene end by 3 bases; junction bases not matched to a gene: 5. The CDR3 is made up of 15 amino acids. Germline assignment: CDR1 SGHNT and CDR2 YENEEA. DNA for the CDR3: TGTGCCAGCAGCCCCACAGGGGGCCTCTACAATGAGCAGTTCTTC. Its protein is CASSPTGGLYNEQFF.

This chain uses TRBV6-5 with TRBJ1-2; 7 nucleotides match TRBD1. CDR3 length equals 13 residues. Unmatched junction bases numbered 4, after V lost 2 bases and J lost 7 bases. CDR1 MNHEY and CDR2 SVGAGI come from the germline V gene. Written as DNA, the CDR3 is TGTGCCAGCAGTTACGCGGACAGGCCTGGCTACACCTTC. This encodes CASSYADRPGYTF.

This chain links TRBV7-6 with TRBJ1-1; the match to TRBD1 covers 10 bases. Germline V CDR1 and CDR2: SGHVS, FNYEAQ. The CDR3 length is 14 residues. V shed 4 bases, J shed 8 bases, and the junction held 7 bases outside the gene matches. The CDR3 DNA is TGTGCCAGCAGCTACCGGGACAGGGGCGACGAAGCTTTCTTT. Translation gives CASSYRDRGDEAFF.

The V and J genes are TRBV7-9 and TRBJ1-1, with a tentative D call TRBD1 (5 bases). Germline V gene data show CDR1 as SEHNR and CDR2 as FQNEAQ (reference sequence). The CDR3 extends over 14 amino acids. The germline V and J ends were trimmed by 5 bases and 3 bases, with 13 bases remaining between them. CDR3 bases: TGTGCCAGCAGCCCTACCCAGGGCTACACTGAAGCTTTCTTT. Its translation is CASSPTQGYTEAFF. The whole variable domain, remainder taken from reference TRBV7-9 and TRBJ1-1, is DTGVSQNPRHKITKRGQNVTFRCDPISEHNRLYWYRQTLGQGPEFLTYFQNEAQLEKSRLLSDRFSAERPKGSFSTLEIQRTEQGDSAMYLCASSPTQGYTEAFFGQGTRLTVV.

The chain joins TRBV5-4 to TRBJ1-6; D gene uncertain. Trimming left V 0 bases short and J 10 bases short, with 11 bases between. Germline V gene lookup returns CDR1 SGHNT and CDR2 YYREEE (reference sequence). The CDR3 extends over 14 amino acids. The DNA for the CDR3 is TGTGCCAGCAGCTTGGAGGGTCCCCGGTCACCCCTCCACTTT. It translates to CASSLEGPRSPLHF.

The chain couples TRBV4-1 to TRBJ1-1; D may be TRBD1 (5 bases). The V end was cut by 3 bases, the J end by 4 bases, with 15 bases between. This CDR3 region has 15 residues. Germline assignment: CDR1 MGHRA and CDR2 YSYEKL. CDR3 coding DNA: TGCGCCAGCAGCCACCCACGAGGGGACCCCACTGAAGCTTTCTTT. Encoded protein: CASSHPRGDPTEAFF.

The table lists this clone with a count of one. This chain connects TRBV11-2 to TRBJ2-7, with D possibly TRBD2 on 5 matching bases. V lost 4 bases and J 3 bases, leaving 13 bases between the germline ends. The length of the CDR3 is 14 residues. Looked up from germline, CDR1 is SGHAT and CDR2 is FQNNGV. CDR3 coding DNA: TGTGCCAGCAGCTCGATACGGGATAGCTACGAGCAGTACTTC. Protein sequence: CASSSIRDSYEQYF.

V and J are TRBV2 and TRBJ1-5, with D maybe TRBD1 (5 bases). The CDR3 is 14 residues long. V was shortened by 3 bases and J by 4 bases, with 10 bases between the two germline ends. CDR1 and CDR2 (germline): SNHLY, FYNNEI. The DNA for the CDR3 is TGTGCCAGCAGTGATTGGGACTCTAATCAGCCCCAGCATTTT. It yields the protein CASSDWDSNQPQHF.

J is TRBJ2-2 and V is TRBV5-3; tentative D call: TRBD2 (6 bases). TRBV5-3 is an ORF for which the function is uncertain. The germline V and J ends were trimmed by 0 bases and 6 bases, with 9 bases remaining between them. The CDR3 length is 14 residues. CDR3 loop: CARSLGLVSGELFF. The CDR3 DNA sequence: TGTGCCAGAAGCTTGGGACTAGTATCCGGGGAGCTGTTTTTT.

This rearrangement joins TRBV30 to TRBJ1-1; perhaps TRBD1 as D (5 bases). The CDR3 totals 12 residues. Germline values: CDR1 GTSNPN, CDR2 SVGIG (reference sequence). Trimming removed 5 bases at V and 1 base at J, with 8 bases between. The CDR3 DNA is TGTGCCTGGGGGGCAACGAACACTGAAGCTTTCTTT. It codes for CAWGATNTEAFF.

The chain couples TRBV4-1 to TRBJ2-7; D remains ambiguous. This CDR3 is 13 amino acids long. The ends were cut back, 1 base at V and 6 bases at J, with 10 bases in the middle. Germline assignment: CDR1 MGHRA and CDR2 YSYEKL. As DNA, the CDR3 is TGCGCCAGCAGCCAAGCAAACACCCTCGAGCAGTACTTC. It specifies CASSQANTLEQYF.

This clone was recorded many times. The V and J genes are TRBV5-8 and TRBJ2-7, with 9 bases lining up with TRBD1. The CDR3 has 15 amino acids. Trimming at V came to 2 bases and at J to 3 bases, leaving 6 bases not matched to a gene. Germline-derived CDR1 and CDR2 are SGHTS and YDEGEE. In DNA form, the CDR3 reads TGTGCCAGCAGCTTCCCGGGACAGGGCCTCTACGAGCAGTACTTC. Amino acid sequence: CASSFPGQGLYEQYF.

This rearrangement joins TRBV5-1 to TRBJ2-7; D remains unclear. From germline, CDR1 is SGHRS and CDR2 YFSETQ. V was shortened by 4 bases and J by 3 bases, with 5 bases between the two germline ends. The CDR3 has 11 residues. CDR3 region: CASSQHYEQYF. CDR3 nucleotide sequence: TGCGCCAGCAGCCAACACTACGAGCAGTACTTC.

This chain uses TRBV30 with TRBJ1-5; TRBD1 aligns across 11 bases. Germline V lookup: CDR1 GTSNPN, CDR2 SVGIG (reference sequence). The CDR3 is 15 amino acids. Trimming removed 1 base from V and 7 bases from J; junction bases left unmatched: 6. The CDR3 is CAWSGPGQGDQPQHF. The CDR3 DNA sequence: TGTGCCTGGAGTGGGCCGGGACAGGGGGACCAGCCCCAGCATTTT.

The chain couples TRBV30 to TRBJ1-5; no reliable D call. Trimming removed 2 bases from V and 4 bases from J, with 18 bases in between. The CDR3 runs 16 residues. Germline V gene sequence: CDR1 GTSNPN, CDR2 SVGIG (reference sequence). CDR3 DNA: TGTGCCTGGAGTCCCCTCGGGAGGGTATGGAATCAGCCCCAGCATTTT. Amino acid sequence: CAWSPLGRVWNQPQHF.